The 30 T cell receptor beta chains listed next were all sequenced from one sample in a study of blood T cell repertoires in COVID-19. TCRdb keeps only in-frame clones here, not all; method: immunoSEQ multiplex PCR. The sample lists about 180,000 clones; roughly 84% were seen once. The sample comprised peripheral blood. The receptors originated from a woman over 75 with active or convalescent COVID-19.

The CDR3 is CASSEYSSGTAEQFF. The CDR3 nucleotides read TGTGCCAGCAGTGAATATTCTAGCGGGACGGCGGAGCAGTTCTTC. The chain uses TRBV2 and TRBJ2-1; 9 bases align to TRBD2. The CDR3 is made up of 15 amino acids. Germline-derived CDR1 and CDR2 are SNHLY and FYNNEI. Trimming cost V 2 bases and J 10 bases; bases outside gene matches: 9.

The gene calls are TRBV4-1 and TRBJ2-2; 14 bases line up with TRBD2. This CDR3 is 18 amino acids long. Germline CDR1 reads MGHRA; CDR2 reads YSYEKL. V shed 0 bases, J shed 5 bases, and the junction held 5 bases outside the gene matches. CDR3 in amino acids: CASSQDRLAGGQTGELFF. CDR3 coding DNA: TGCGCCAGCAGCCAAGATCGACTAGCGGGAGGGCAGACCGGGGAGCTGTTTTTT.

The genes are TRBV28 and TRBJ1-5, with 7 bases identical to TRBD1. CDR1 is MDHEN, CDR2 SYDVKM, per germline. This CDR3 is 12 amino acids long. V was pared by 10 bases and J by 6 bases, with 6 bases of the junction left unmatched. The CDR3 nucleotides read TGTGCCACCAAGACAGGGTTTCAGCCCCAGCATTTT. Translation gives CATKTGFQPQHF. The full variable domain, in which reference TRBV28 and TRBJ1-5 provide the parts outside the CDR3, is DVKVTQSSRYLVKRTGEKVFLECVQDMDHENMFWYRQDPGLGLRLIYFSYDVKMKEKGDIPEGYSVSREKKERFSLILESASTNQTSMYLCATKTGFQPQHFGDGTRLSIL.

This clone was found a few times. V and J are TRBV10-3 and TRBJ1-1, with 11 bases aligning to TRBD1. V dropped 0 bases and J dropped 3; count of bases not matched to a gene: 6. Germline V gene sequence: CDR1 ENHRY, CDR2 SYGVKD. This CDR3 has 17 amino acids. Here the CDR3 reads CAISESWTGGEYTEAFF. The CDR3 DNA reads TGTGCCATCAGTGAGTCATGGACAGGGGGCGAGTACACTGAAGCTTTCTTT.

A few counts support this clone. V gene TRBV7-2 combines with J gene TRBJ1-5; the match to TRBD1 covers 7 bases. The CDR3 consists of 13 residues. Trimming removed 8 bases from V and 9 bases from J; junction bases left unmatched: 10. The germline V gene encodes CDR1 SGHTA and CDR2 FQGNSA. The CDR3 here is CASSTGVFGPQHF. CDR3 coding DNA: TGTGCCAGCTCCACAGGGGTTTTTGGGCCCCAGCATTTT.

V is TRBV5-4 and J is TRBJ2-1; TRBD2 matches at 7 bases. The CDR3 loop spans 16 amino acids. Germline V CDR1 and CDR2: SGHNT, YYREEE (reference sequence). Trimming cost V 2 bases and J 6 bases; bases outside gene matches: 11. The CDR3 DNA reads TGTGCCAGCAGCTTAGGATGGGCTAGCGGACTCAATGAGCAGTTCTTC. Translated: CASSLGWASGLNEQFF.

The J gene is TRBJ1-1, the V gene TRBV10-2; possibly TRBD1 for D (6 bases). The germline CDR1 and CDR2 sequences are WSHSY and SAAADI. There are 15 residues in the CDR3. Trimming shortened V by 2 bases and J by 1 base, and 11 bases separated the two germline ends. The CDR3 region is CASSEPDSTNTEAFF. The CDR3 DNA follows: TGCGCCAGCAGTGAGCCGGACAGCACGAACACTGAAGCTTTCTTT.

The chain employs TRBV19 and TRBJ2-3, with TRBD1 as a possible D gene (7 bases). Trimming pared 7 bases from V and 0 bases from J, leaving 11 bases between. Germline V CDR1 and CDR2: LNHDA, SQIVND (reference sequence). This CDR3 comprises 14 residues. CDR3 DNA: TGTGCCAGTAAGACAGGGACTAGCACAGATACGCAGTATTTT. It is translated as CASKTGTSTDTQYF.

The chain links TRBV19 to TRBJ1-2, with D tentatively TRBD1 (5 bases). V lost 9 bases, J lost 6 bases, and 11 bases lay in between. CDR1 and CDR2 from the germline V gene are LNHDA and SQIVND (reference sequence). The CDR3 covers 11 residues. For the CDR3, the DNA is TGTGCCAGCGCCTGGGGCAATGGCTACACCTTC. This sequence encodes CASAWGNGYTF.

This clone was picked up a small number of times. In DNA, the CDR3 is TGTGCCATCAGTGTAAGACAGGTGGGTCAGCCCCAGCATTTT. This translates into CAISVRQVGQPQHF. J is TRBJ1-5 and V is TRBV10-3; weak D call: TRBD1 (6 bases). The V gene lost 4 bases and the J gene lost 6 bases, with 13 bases spanning the gap. CDR1 ENHRY and CDR2 SYGVKD come from the germline V gene. The length of the CDR3 is 14 residues.

The chain is built from TRBV6-5 and TRBJ2-2; 7 positions agree with TRBD1. Germline V gene data show CDR1 as MNHEY and CDR2 as SVGAGI. The ends lost 6 bases at V and 4 bases at J; junction bases unmatched: 2. This CDR3 has 13 residues. The CDR3 protein is CASRGTATGELFF. The CDR3 DNA sequence: TGTGCCAGCAGGGGGACAGCCACCGGGGAGCTGTTTTTT.

The chain is built from TRBV3-1 (or the pseudogene TRBV3-2) and TRBJ1-2, with D uncertain. The V end lost 0 bases, the J end lost 5 bases, and 10 bases lay between the germline ends. This CDR3 contains 14 residues. Germline loops: CDR1 LGHDT, CDR2 YNNKEL (reference sequence). The CDR3 region is CASSQEGGFYGYTF. In DNA form, the CDR3 reads TGTGCCAGCAGCCAAGAAGGAGGGTTTTATGGCTACACCTTC.

The chain recombines TRBV27 with TRBJ2-7; 7 positions match TRBD1. The CDR3 is made up of 14 amino acids. Per germline, CDR1 MNHEY and CDR2 SMNVEV (reference sequence). CDR3 sequence reads: CVTAPRQGTYEQYF. The CDR3 DNA reads TGTGTCACCGCACCACGACAGGGAACCTACGAGCAGTACTTC.

This rearrangement joins TRBV5-6 to TRBJ2-1, with D possibly matching TRBD2 (5 bases). Germline lookup yields CDR1 SGHDT and CDR2 YYEEEE. The V and J ends lost 3 bases and 0 bases respectively, with 13 bases between them. CDR3 length equals 16 residues. The CDR3 DNA is TGTGCCAGCAGCTCCTTACACCGGGACTCCTACAATGAGCAGTTCTTC. Translated: CASSSLHRDSYNEQFF.

This clone was recorded a few times. V is TRBV5-4 and J is TRBJ2-7; TRBD2 aligns across 8 bases. This CDR3 region has 13 residues. The V gene's germline CDR1 is SGHNT and CDR2 YYREEE (reference sequence). V trimming: 7 bases; J trimming: 5 bases; junction bases outside the gene matches: 8. CDR3 sequence: CASSTGGPDEQYF. CDR3 sequence (DNA): TGTGCCAGCTCGACGGGAGGGCCTGACGAGCAGTACTTC.

This clone has just one count. This chain uses TRBV5-1 with TRBJ2-7, with 8 bases fitting TRBD2. The CDR3 totals 16 residues. Germline CDR1 is SGHRS and CDR2 is YFSETQ. V was clipped by 0 bases and J by 0 bases; unmatched bases: 5. DNA for the CDR3: TGCGCCAGCAGCTTGGTGGGGGCGGGAGGCTCCTACGAGCAGTACTTC. Its protein is CASSLVGAGGSYEQYF.

This chain uses TRBV5-1 with TRBJ2-2; 15 bases align to TRBD2. Per the germline V gene, CDR1 is SGHRS and CDR2 is YFSETQ. After removal of 4 bases from V and 5 bases from J, the junction contained 6 bases not matched to a gene. The CDR3 sequence is 17 residues long. The CDR3 region is CASSTGLAGGGTGELFF. As DNA, the CDR3 is TGCGCCAGCAGCACCGGACTAGCGGGAGGGGGGACCGGGGAGCTGTTTTTT.

The chain has TRBV5-1 and TRBJ1-1; TRBD1 matches at 7 bases. The CDR3 extends over 15 amino acids. From germline, CDR1 is SGHRS and CDR2 YFSETQ. V lost 2 bases to trimming and J lost 4 bases; unmatched junction nucleotides: 8. CDR3: CASSLTGAMGTEAFF. Here the CDR3 DNA reads TGCGCCAGCAGCTTAACAGGGGCCATGGGCACTGAAGCTTTCTTT.

This clone was recorded once. The J gene is TRBJ1-3, the V gene TRBV5-1; D gene ambiguous. This CDR3 spans 14 amino acids. The germline CDR1 and CDR2 sequences are SGHRS and YFSETQ. The V gene lost 3 bases and the J gene lost 3 bases, with 10 bases spanning the gap. The CDR3 sequence is CASSYDGDGNTIYF. For the CDR3, the DNA is TGCGCCAGCAGCTACGACGGGGATGGAAACACCATATATTTT.

The J gene is TRBJ2-7, the V gene TRBV27; 9 bases line up with TRBD1. The CDR3 runs to 15 residues. The trim removed 5 bases at V and 7 bases at J, leaving 12 bases unmatched. The V gene's germline CDR1 is MNHEY and CDR2 SMNVEV (reference sequence). The CDR3 coding sequence is TGTGCCAGCAGTACCACAGGGGGCCCCTCCCGGGAGCAGTACTTC. Its translation is CASSTTGGPSREQYF.

This chain joins TRBV9 and TRBJ1-5; maybe TRBD1 (6 bases). Germline V gives CDR1 SGDLS, CDR2 YYNGEE. V dropped 2 bases and J dropped 7 bases, with 16 bases sitting between them. The length of the CDR3 is 15 residues. The CDR3 reads CASSVTGLEGQPQHF. In DNA, the CDR3 is TGTGCCAGCAGCGTTACAGGGCTTGAAGGGCAGCCCCAGCATTTT. Full variable domain (missing parts from reference TRBV9 and TRBJ1-5): DSGVTQTPKHLITATGQRVTLRCSPRSGDLSVYWYQQSLDQGLQFLIQYYNGEERAKGNILERFSAQQFPDLHSELNLSSLELGDSALYFCASSVTGLEGQPQHFGDGTRLSIL.

In DNA, the CDR3 is TGTGCCACCAGTGAAGCGGGACGCTCCTACAATGAGCAGTTCTTC. This sequence encodes CATSEAGRSYNEQFF. The gene calls are TRBV24-1 and TRBJ2-1; 7 nucleotides align to TRBD2. The V segment lost 4 bases and the J segment 0 bases; nucleotides outside the gene matches: 2. CDR1 KGHDR and CDR2 SFDVKD come from the germline V gene. This CDR3 has 15 amino acids.

The rearrangement uses TRBV3-1 (or the pseudogene TRBV3-2) and TRBJ1-2, with TRBD1 identical over 9 bases. The trim removed 4 bases at V and 7 bases at J, leaving 7 bases unmatched. This CDR3 spans 14 amino acids. Looked up from germline, CDR1 is LGHDT and CDR2 is YNNKEL (reference sequence). The CDR3 DNA sequence: TGTGCCAGCAGCCGGGACAGGGTATTCGGTGGCTACACCTTC. Protein sequence: CASSRDRVFGGYTF.

The chain employs TRBV4-2 and TRBJ2-3, with D perhaps TRBD2 (5 bases). The V end lost 0 bases, the J end lost 6 bases, and 13 bases lay between the germline ends. Per the germline V gene, CDR1 is LGHNA and CDR2 is YNFKEQ. This CDR3 is built from 15 residues. The DNA for the CDR3 is TGTGCCAGCAGCCAAGACGGGATAACCGCGGATACGCAGTATTTT. Its protein product is CASSQDGITADTQYF.

This clone is a singleton in its sample. The V and J genes are TRBV18 and TRBJ2-3, with a tentative D call TRBD1 (6 bases). The V end lost 2 bases, the J end lost 3 bases, and 12 bases lay between the germline ends. The CDR3 runs to 15 residues. CDR1 and CDR2 (germline): KGHSH, LQKENI. The CDR3 reads CASSPTGQLTDTQYF. The CDR3 nucleotides read TGTGCCAGCTCACCAACGGGACAACTAACAGATACGCAGTATTTT.

The chain has TRBV14 and TRBJ2-7; D not certain. Germline CDR1 and CDR2: SGHDN and FVKESK. This CDR3 has 15 residues. V was trimmed by 4 bases and J by 5 bases, leaving 18 bases between them. CDR3 amino acids: CASSRARPLWDEQYF. The CDR3 nucleotides are TGTGCCAGCAGCCGGGCGAGACCGCTTTGGGACGAGCAGTACTTC.

This sequence joins TRBV5-1 and TRBJ1-2; 8 nucleotides align to TRBD1. V lost 0 bases, J lost 4 bases, and 5 bases stayed unmatched. This CDR3 spans 15 amino acids. Per germline, CDR1 SGHRS and CDR2 YFSETQ. Here the CDR3 DNA reads TGCGCCAGCAGCTTGGTGGCAGGGGGCCCCTATGGCTACACCTTC. This gives the protein CASSLVAGGPYGYTF.

This chain joins TRBV11-2 and TRBJ1-1; TRBD1 matches 7 bases. Per the germline V gene, CDR1 is SGHAT and CDR2 is FQNNGV. The junction had 7 bases not matched to a gene; V was cut back by 6 bases and J by 3 bases. The CDR3 totals 14 residues. The CDR3, as DNA: TGTGCCAGCAGTCGAGAACAGGGGTACACTGAAGCTTTCTTT. Amino acid sequence: CASSREQGYTEAFF. Using reference TRBV11-2 and TRBJ1-1 for the parts outside the CDR3, the full variable domain is EAGVAQSPRYKIIEKRQSVAFWCNPISGHATLYWYQQILGQGPKLLIQFQNNGVVDDSQLPKDRFSAERLKGVDSTLKIQPAKLEDSAVYLCASSREQGYTEAFFGQGTRLTVV.

This rearrangement joins TRBV6-6 to TRBJ1-2; unclear D gene. The length of the CDR3 is 15 residues. CDR1 and CDR2 from the germline V gene are MNHNY and SVGAGI (reference sequence). V was trimmed by 0 bases and J by 8 bases, leaving 16 bases between them. In DNA form, the CDR3 reads TGTGCCAGCAGTTACTCGGGTCAGGCCAAAGAGGGCTACACCTTC. Its protein is CASSYSGQAKEGYTF.

The chain joins TRBV7-6 to TRBJ1-4, with D maybe TRBD1 (6 bases). Deletions cut 5 bases from V and 5 bases from J, with 15 bases between. The CDR3 is 15 residues long. The germline V gene encodes CDR1 SGHVS and CDR2 FNYEAQ. The DNA for the CDR3 is TGTGCCAGCAGCCGAACCGGGACAAGAAATGAAAAACTGTTTTTT. Encoded protein: CASSRTGTRNEKLFF.